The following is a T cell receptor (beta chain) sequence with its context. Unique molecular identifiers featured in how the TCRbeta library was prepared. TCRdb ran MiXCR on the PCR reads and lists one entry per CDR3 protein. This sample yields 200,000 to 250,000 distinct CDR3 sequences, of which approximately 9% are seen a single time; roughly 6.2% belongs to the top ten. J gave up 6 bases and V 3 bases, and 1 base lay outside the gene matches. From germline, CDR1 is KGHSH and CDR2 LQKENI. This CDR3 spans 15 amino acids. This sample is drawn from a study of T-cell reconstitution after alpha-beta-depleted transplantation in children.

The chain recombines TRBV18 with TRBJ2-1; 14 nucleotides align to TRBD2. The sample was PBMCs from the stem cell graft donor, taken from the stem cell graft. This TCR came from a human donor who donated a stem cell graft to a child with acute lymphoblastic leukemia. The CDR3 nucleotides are TGTGCCAGCTCACCGGGACTAGCGGGGGTCAATGAGCAGTTCTTC. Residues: CASSPGLAGVNEQFF.